This TCR beta chain was profiled in a study of blood T cell repertoires in COVID-19. Whole-study context: Donors in the United States, Italy and Spain gave samples during acute or convalescent COVID-19.

Trimming stripped 5 bases from V and 0 bases from J, with 8 bases between. This CDR3 region has 13 residues. Per germline, CDR1 SGHRS and CDR2 YFSETQ. Using immunoSEQ multiplex PCR, the repertoire was profiled, and TCRdb retains in-frame clones only, with some absent. Of 8,500 to 13,000 clones in the sample, approximately 87% are singletons; the top ten hold approximately 11%. The origin of this receptor is a human donor in a cohort sampled during active COVID-19. Specimen: peripheral blood. The J gene is TRBJ1-1, the V gene TRBV5-1, with D unclear. The CDR3 loop reads CASRLTMNTEAFF. In nucleotides, the CDR3 is TGCGCCAGCAGACTCACGATGAACACTGAAGCTTTCTTT.